One T cell receptor beta chain is described in this entry. The target antigen is unknown. The data belong to a study of shared clonotypes between healthy human individuals. Study-wide background: Each donor's CD4 naive and CD4 memory cells filled three plates apiece, CD8 naive two, and CD8 memory one. The study, taken as a whole, reports: Tissues were not sampled, only blood, and their repertoires likely differ. Read depth was anticipated to influence clonotype sharing among donors.

TCRdb's copy holds only in-frame clones and misses some; the assay was immunoSEQ multiplex PCR. This table has 850,000 to 1,200,000 clones, about 76% appearing once. Trimming took off 3 bases at V and 5 bases at J, with 17 bases between the two ends. There are 16 residues in the CDR3. Germline lookup yields CDR1 MNHNY and CDR2 SVGAGI (reference sequence). Sequences were obtained from memory CD4+ T cells sorted from blood. The subset is: CD45RA-negative fraction. The rearrangement joins TRBV6-6 to TRBJ2-1, with a tentative D call TRBD2 (6 bases). This clonotype originated in a man between 18 and 29 years old in good health. The CDR3 DNA follows: TGTGCCAGCAGTTATGGAGGTCTGGAGGGGCACAATGAGCAGTTCTTC. Protein sequence: CASSYGGLEGHNEQFF.